These 10 T cell receptor beta chains were all obtained from the same sample, sequenced in a study of T cells in Graves' hyperthyroidism and ophthalmopathy. Researchers amplified the TCR beta CDR3 regions from RNA transcripts. The HTBI primer set served for first-round RT-PCR of the TCR CDR3. One entry per CDR3 protein, called by TCRdb with MiXCR from the multiplex PCR reads. This sample carries 200,000 to 250,000 distinct CDR3 sequences, approximately 16% of them seen once, and the ten largest clones take roughly 49%. The sample taken for sequencing was blood. Source of these receptors: a woman in her forties or fifties with Graves' hyperthyroidism.

This clonotype showed up just a few times. V is TRBV2 and J is TRBJ2-1, with 7 bases lining up with TRBD1. From germline, CDR1 is SNHLY and CDR2 FYNNEI. This CDR3 comprises 13 residues. The V gene end was trimmed by 7 bases and the J gene end by 6 bases; junction bases not matched to a gene: 6. CDR3 DNA sequence: TGTGCCAGCATCACAGGGGTTAGCAATGAGCAGTTCTTC. It translates to CASITGVSNEQFF.

CDR3 sequence (DNA): TGTGCCAGCAGCGTGGCAGGGGAGAGGGAGACCCAGTACTTC. Its protein product is CASSVAGERETQYF. The J gene is TRBJ2-5, the V gene TRBV9; TRBD1 is a possible D gene (6 bases). This CDR3 is built from 14 residues. V lost 2 bases and J lost 5, with 13 bases in between. Germline lookup yields CDR1 SGDLS and CDR2 YYNGEE.

The CDR3 nucleotides are TGTGCCAGCAGTGAATCAGCGGCCGAGATCTACAATGAGCAGTTCTTC. Residues: CASSESAAEIYNEQFF. The chain couples TRBV2 to TRBJ2-1, with a possible D match to TRBD2 (5 bases). Between the trimmed V and J ends, which lost 2 bases and 3 bases, there was a span of 14 bases. The CDR3 runs to 16 residues. From germline, CDR1 is SNHLY and CDR2 FYNNEI.

The rearrangement uses TRBV30 and TRBJ2-7; 7 bases are a match to TRBD1. Germline loops: CDR1 GTSNPN, CDR2 SVGIG (reference sequence). The CDR3 is 16 residues long. Losses at the gene ends were 4 bases for V and 1 base for J; bases not matched to a gene: 13. The CDR3 reads CAWIQPTGSRSYEQYF. The DNA for the CDR3 is TGTGCCTGGATTCAACCGACAGGGTCTCGGTCCTACGAGCAGTACTTC.

This clonotype was seen ten or more times. This chain connects TRBV5-6 to TRBJ2-7; TRBD1 matches at 9 bases. The junction had 5 bases not matched to a gene; V was cut back by 4 bases and J by 0 bases. The CDR3 is made up of 15 amino acids. Germline V gene data show CDR1 as SGHDT and CDR2 as YYEEEE. The CDR3 here is CASSVQGASSYEQYF. The CDR3 coding sequence is TGTGCCAGCAGCGTACAGGGGGCATCCTCCTACGAGCAGTACTTC.

The sample holds many counts of this clonotype. The chain couples TRBV11-2 to TRBJ2-1; a possible D gene is TRBD1 (6 bases). The CDR3 contains 16 residues. The germline V gene encodes CDR1 SGHAT and CDR2 FQNNGV. Trimming cost V 5 bases and J 0 bases, with 14 bases left between them. CDR3 residues: CASSPGTRNSYNEQFF. CDR3 DNA sequence: TGTGCCAGCAGCCCAGGGACACGCAACTCCTACAATGAGCAGTTCTTC.

This clonotype was seen only a few times. J is TRBJ1-2 and V is TRBV27; weak D call: TRBD1 (5 bases). Trimming cost V 3 bases and J 4 bases, with 9 bases left between them. This CDR3 region has 13 residues. Germline V gene lookup returns CDR1 MNHEY and CDR2 SMNVEV (reference sequence). CDR3 DNA: TGTGCCAGCAGTTTCAGGGCCGGCTATGGCTACACCTTC. Translation: CASSFRAGYGYTF.

This clonotype was counted a few times. The genes are TRBV28 and TRBJ2-5; D possibly corresponds to TRBD1 (6 bases). V shed 6 bases and J shed 6 bases, with 14 bases lying between them. The CDR3 sequence is 13 residues long. Germline CDR1 and CDR2: MDHEN and SYDVKM. The CDR3 sequence: CASSFSGAKTQYF. The CDR3 DNA follows: TGTGCCAGCAGCTTTTCAGGGGCCAAGACCCAGTACTTC.

The rearrangement uses TRBV27 and TRBJ2-2; 9 nucleotides agree with TRBD1. There are 17 residues in the CDR3. The V gene's germline CDR1 is MNHEY and CDR2 SMNVEV (reference sequence). V trimming: 6 bases; J trimming: 4 bases; junction bases outside the gene matches: 12. This chain's CDR3 is CASSYLTGGLGTGELFF. The CDR3, as DNA: TGTGCCAGCAGCTATTTAACAGGGGGCTTGGGCACCGGGGAGCTGTTTTTT.

This clonotype came up many times. V usage is TRBV20-1 and J usage is TRBJ2-4; D gene ambiguous. CDR3 length: 13 residues. Per the germline V gene, CDR1 is DFQATT and CDR2 is SNEGSKA (reference sequence). Trimming took off 5 bases at V and 6 bases at J, with 14 bases between the two ends. The CDR3 protein is CSAPLTLGNIQYF. CDR3 bases: TGCAGTGCTCCCCTTACACTGGGAAACATTCAGTACTTC.